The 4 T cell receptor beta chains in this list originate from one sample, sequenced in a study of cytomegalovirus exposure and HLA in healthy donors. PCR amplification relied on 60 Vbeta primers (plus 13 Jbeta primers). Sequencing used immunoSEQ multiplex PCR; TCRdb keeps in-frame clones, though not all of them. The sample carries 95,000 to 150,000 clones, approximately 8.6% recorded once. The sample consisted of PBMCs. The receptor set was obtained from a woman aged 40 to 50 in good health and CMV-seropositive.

DNA of the CDR3: TGTGCCATCAGTGAGAATGAAAAGACAGGGATCGACTATGGCTACACCTTC. Translation gives CAISENEKTGIDYGYTF. The rearrangement joins TRBV10-3 to TRBJ1-2; 7 bases are a match to TRBD1. After removal of 2 bases from V and 3 bases from J, the junction contained 12 bases not matched to a gene. The CDR3 runs to 17 residues. Germline lookup yields CDR1 ENHRY and CDR2 SYGVKD.

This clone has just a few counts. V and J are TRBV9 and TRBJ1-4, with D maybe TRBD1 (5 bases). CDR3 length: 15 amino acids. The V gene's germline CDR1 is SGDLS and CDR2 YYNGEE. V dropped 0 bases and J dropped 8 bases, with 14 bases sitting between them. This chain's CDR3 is CASSVVGAGEEKLFF. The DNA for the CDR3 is TGTGCCAGCAGCGTAGTAGGGGCCGGTGAGGAAAAACTGTTTTTT.

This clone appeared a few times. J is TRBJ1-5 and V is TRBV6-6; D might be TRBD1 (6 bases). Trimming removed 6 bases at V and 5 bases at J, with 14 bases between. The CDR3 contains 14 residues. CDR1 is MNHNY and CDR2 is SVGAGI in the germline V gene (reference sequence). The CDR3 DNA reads TGTGCCAGCAGCCAAGCAGGGGAACATCAGCCCCAGCATTTT. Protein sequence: CASSQAGEHQPQHF.

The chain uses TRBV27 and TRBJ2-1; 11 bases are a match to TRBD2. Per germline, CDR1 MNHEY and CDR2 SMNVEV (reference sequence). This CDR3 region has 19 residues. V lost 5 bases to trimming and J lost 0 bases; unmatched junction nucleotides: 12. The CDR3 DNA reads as TGTGCCAGCAGTGCTCGACTAGCGGGGTCTTCAAGCTCCTACAATGAGCAGTTCTTC. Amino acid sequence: CASSARLAGSSSSYNEQFF.